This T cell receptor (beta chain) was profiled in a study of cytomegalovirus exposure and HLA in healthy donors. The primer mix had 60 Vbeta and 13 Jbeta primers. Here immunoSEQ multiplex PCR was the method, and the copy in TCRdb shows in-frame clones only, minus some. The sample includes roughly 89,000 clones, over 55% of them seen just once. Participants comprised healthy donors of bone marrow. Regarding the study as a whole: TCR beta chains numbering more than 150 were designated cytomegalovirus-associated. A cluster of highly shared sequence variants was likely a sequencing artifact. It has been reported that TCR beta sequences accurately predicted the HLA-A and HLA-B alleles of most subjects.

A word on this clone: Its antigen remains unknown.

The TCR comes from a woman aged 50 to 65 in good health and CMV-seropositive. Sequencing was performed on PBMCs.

The CDR3 sequence: CASSYSGGATDTQYF. CDR3 DNA sequence: TGTGCCAGCAGTTACTCAGGGGGGGCCACAGATACGCAGTATTTT. The genes are TRBV6-5 and TRBJ2-3, with D perhaps matching TRBD2 (7 bases). In germline, CDR1 is MNHEY, CDR2 SVGAGI. The CDR3 extends over 15 amino acids. V shed 0 bases and J shed 2 bases, with 9 bases lying between them.